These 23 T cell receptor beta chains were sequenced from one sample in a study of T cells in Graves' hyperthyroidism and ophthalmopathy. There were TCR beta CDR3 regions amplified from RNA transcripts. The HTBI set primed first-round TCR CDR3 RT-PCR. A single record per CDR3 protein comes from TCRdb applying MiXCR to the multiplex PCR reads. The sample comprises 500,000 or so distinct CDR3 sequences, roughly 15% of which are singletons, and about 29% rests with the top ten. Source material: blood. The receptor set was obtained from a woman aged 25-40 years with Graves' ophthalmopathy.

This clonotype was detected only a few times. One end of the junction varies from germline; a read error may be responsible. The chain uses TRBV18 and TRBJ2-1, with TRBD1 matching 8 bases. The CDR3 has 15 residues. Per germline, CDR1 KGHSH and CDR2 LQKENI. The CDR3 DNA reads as TGTGCCAGCCCACCACTTGGACAGGGTGGCAATGAGCAGTTCTTC. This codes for CASPPLGQGGNEQFF.

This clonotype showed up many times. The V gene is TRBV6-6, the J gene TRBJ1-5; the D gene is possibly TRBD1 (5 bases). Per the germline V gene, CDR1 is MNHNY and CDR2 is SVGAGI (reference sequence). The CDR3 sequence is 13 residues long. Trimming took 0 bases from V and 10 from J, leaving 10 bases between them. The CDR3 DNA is TGTGCCAGCAGTTACTCAGGGACCGCACCCCAGCATTTT. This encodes CASSYSGTAPQHF.

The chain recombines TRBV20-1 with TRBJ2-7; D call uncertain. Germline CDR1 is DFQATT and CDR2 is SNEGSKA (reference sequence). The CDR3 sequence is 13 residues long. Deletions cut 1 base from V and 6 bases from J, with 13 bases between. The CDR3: CSARVRSTSEQYF. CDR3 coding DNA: TGCAGTGCTAGAGTGCGCTCAACCAGCGAGCAGTACTTC.

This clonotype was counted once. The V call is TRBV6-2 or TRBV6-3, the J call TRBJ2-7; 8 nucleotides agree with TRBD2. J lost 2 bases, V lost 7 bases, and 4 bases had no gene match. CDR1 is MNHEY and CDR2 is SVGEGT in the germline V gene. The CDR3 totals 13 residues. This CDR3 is CASTVAGTYEQYF. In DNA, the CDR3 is TGTGCCAGCACCGTAGCGGGAACCTACGAGCAGTACTTC.

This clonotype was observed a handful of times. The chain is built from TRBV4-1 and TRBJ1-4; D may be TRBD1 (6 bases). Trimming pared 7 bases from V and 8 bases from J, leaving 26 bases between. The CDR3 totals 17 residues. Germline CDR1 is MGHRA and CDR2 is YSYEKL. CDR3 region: CASTLRGYGQKREKLFF. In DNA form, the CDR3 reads TGCGCCAGCACTCTAAGGGGGTATGGTCAAAAACGGGAAAAACTGTTTTTT.

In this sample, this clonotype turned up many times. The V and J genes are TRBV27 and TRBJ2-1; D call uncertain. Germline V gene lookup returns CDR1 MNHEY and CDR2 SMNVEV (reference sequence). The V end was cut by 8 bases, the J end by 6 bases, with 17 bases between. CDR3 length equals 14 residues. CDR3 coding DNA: TGTGCCAGCTCCCCCTTTAGGGCGTTCAATGAGCAGTTCTTC. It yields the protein CASSPFRAFNEQFF.

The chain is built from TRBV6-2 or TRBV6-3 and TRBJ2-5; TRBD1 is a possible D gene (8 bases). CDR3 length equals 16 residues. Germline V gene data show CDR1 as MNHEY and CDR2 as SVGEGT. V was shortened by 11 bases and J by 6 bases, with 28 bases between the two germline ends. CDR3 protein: CAGGQGGGSRGKTQYF. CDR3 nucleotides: TGTGCCGGCGGACAGGGAGGGGGATCAAGAGGCAAGACCCAGTACTTC.

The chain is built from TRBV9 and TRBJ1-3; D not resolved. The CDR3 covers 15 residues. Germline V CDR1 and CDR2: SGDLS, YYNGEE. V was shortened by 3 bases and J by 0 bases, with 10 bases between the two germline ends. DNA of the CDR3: TGTGCCAGCAGCGCCCGATGGGACTCTGGAAACACCATATATTTT. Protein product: CASSARWDSGNTIYF.

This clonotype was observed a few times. CDR3 region: CASSQTDEQYF. The DNA of the CDR3 is TGCGCCAGCAGCCAAACCGACGAGCAGTACTTC. This chain joins TRBV4-1 and TRBJ2-7; D is uncertain. V was trimmed by 2 bases and J by 5 bases, leaving 4 bases between them. The CDR3 totals 11 residues. Germline CDR1 and CDR2: MGHRA and YSYEKL.

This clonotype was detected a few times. CDR3 loop: CASSLDRGEYEQYF. Here the CDR3 DNA reads TGTGCCAGCTCACTGGACAGGGGGGAATACGAGCAGTACTTC. The chain has TRBV18 and TRBJ2-7, with 10 nucleotides matching TRBD1. J lost 4 bases, V lost 4 bases, and 4 bases had no gene match. CDR1 and CDR2 from the germline V gene are KGHSH and LQKENI. The CDR3 covers 14 residues.

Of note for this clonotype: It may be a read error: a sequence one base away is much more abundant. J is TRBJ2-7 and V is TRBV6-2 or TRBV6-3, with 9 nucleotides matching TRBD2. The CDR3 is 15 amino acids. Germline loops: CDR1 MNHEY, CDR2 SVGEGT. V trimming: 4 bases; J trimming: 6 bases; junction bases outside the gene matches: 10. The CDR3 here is CASSFPLAGGFEQYF. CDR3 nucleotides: TGTGCCAGCAGTTTCCCCCTCGCGGGAGGGTTCGAGCAGTACTTC.

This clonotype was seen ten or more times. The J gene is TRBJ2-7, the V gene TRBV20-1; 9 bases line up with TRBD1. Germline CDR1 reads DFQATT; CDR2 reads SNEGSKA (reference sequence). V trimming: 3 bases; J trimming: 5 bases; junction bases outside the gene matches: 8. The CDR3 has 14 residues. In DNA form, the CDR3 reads TGCAGTGCTAGTCGGGACAGGGCTACCAACGAGCAGTACTTC. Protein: CSASRDRATNEQYF.

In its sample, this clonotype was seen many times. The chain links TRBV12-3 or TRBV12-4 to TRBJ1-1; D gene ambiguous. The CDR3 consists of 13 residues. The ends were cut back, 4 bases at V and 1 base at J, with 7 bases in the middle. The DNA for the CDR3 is TGTGCCAGCAGTTGGGGTAGGAACACTGAAGCTTTCTTT. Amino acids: CASSWGRNTEAFF.

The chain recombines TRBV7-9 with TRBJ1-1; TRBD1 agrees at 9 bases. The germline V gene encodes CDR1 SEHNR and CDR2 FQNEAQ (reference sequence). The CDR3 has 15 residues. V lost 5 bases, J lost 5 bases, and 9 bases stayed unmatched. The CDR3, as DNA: TGTGCCAGCAGCCCAGTCGACAGGGGGGAGACTGAAGCTTTCTTT. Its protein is CASSPVDRGETEAFF.

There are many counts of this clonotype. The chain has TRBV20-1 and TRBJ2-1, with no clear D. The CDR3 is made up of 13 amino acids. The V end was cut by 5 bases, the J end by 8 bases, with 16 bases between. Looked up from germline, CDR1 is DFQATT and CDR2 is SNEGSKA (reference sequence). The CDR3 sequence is CSAPPGPGDEQFF. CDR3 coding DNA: TGCAGTGCTCCACCCGGGCCGGGCGATGAGCAGTTCTTC.

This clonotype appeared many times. The CDR3 region is CATSDPRGAATEAFF. Written as DNA, the CDR3 is TGTGCCACCAGTGACCCTAGGGGGGCGGCCACTGAAGCTTTCTTT. The chain combines TRBV24-1 with TRBJ1-1, with D possibly being TRBD1 (6 bases). Per the germline V gene, CDR1 is KGHDR and CDR2 is SFDVKD. The CDR3 spans 15 residues. Trimming took 4 bases from V and 4 from J, leaving 15 bases between them.

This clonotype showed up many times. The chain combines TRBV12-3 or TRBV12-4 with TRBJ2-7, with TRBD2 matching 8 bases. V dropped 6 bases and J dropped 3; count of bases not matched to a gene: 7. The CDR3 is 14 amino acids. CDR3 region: CASSPTSGGYEQYF. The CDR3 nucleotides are TGTGCCAGCAGCCCTACTAGCGGAGGCTACGAGCAGTACTTC.

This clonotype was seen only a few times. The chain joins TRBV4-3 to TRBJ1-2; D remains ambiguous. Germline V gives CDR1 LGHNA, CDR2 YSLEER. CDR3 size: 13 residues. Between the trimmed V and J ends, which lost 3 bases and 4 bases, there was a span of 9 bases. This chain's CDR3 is CASSHGRAYGYTF. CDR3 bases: TGCGCCAGCAGCCACGGACGGGCCTATGGCTACACCTTC.

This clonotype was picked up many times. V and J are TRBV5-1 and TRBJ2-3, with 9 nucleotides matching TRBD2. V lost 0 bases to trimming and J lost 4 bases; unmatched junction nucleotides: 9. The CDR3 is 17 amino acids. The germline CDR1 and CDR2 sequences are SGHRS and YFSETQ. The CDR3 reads CASSLAGLVAGADTQYF. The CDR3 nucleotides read TGCGCCAGCAGCTTGGCCGGTCTGGTAGCGGGAGCAGATACGCAGTATTTT.

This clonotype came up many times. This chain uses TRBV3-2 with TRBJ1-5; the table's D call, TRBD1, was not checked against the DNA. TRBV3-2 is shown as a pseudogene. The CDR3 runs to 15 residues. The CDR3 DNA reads TGTGCCAGCAGCCAAGTCAGGACAAGCAATCAGCCCCAGCATTTT. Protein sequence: CASSQVRTSNQPQHF.

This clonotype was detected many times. The CDR3 loop reads CASSEGVTEAFF. DNA of the CDR3: TGTGCCAGCAGTGAGGGAGTTACTGAAGCTTTCTTT. The J gene is TRBJ1-1, the V gene TRBV2; D is ambiguous. V gave up 3 bases and J gave up 5 bases, with 7 bases separating them. The CDR3 is made up of 12 amino acids. CDR1 SNHLY and CDR2 FYNNEI come from the germline V gene.

This CDR3 is CASSLAVSTNEKLFF. The CDR3 nucleotides read TGTGCCAGCAGCTTAGCTGTCTCAACTAATGAAAAACTGTTTTTT. J is TRBJ1-4 and V is TRBV7-2, with D hard to call. This CDR3 is 15 amino acids long. Trimming took 0 bases from V and 0 from J, leaving 5 bases between them. Looked up from germline, CDR1 is SGHTA and CDR2 is FQGNSA.

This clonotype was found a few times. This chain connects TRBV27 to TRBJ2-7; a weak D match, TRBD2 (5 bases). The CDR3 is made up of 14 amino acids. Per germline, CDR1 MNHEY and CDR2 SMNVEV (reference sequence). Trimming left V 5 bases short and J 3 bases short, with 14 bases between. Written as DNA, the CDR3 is TGTGCCAGCAGTCTACGGACTCATTACTACGAGCAGTACTTC. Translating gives CASSLRTHYYEQYF.